Following are 32 T cell receptor beta chains from one sample sequenced in a study of OX40 agonist ivuxolimab in advanced cancers. Receptor amplification or capture employed the immunoSEQ multiplex PCR assay. The table comes from immuneACCESS by way of TCRdb, which keeps in-frame sequences with V and J called. Part of the clones is missing from these tables; in studies checked, under half for an unresolved V gene and the rest for unknown reasons. A total of about 55,000 clones appear in this sample, roughly three quarters of them only once. The ten biggest clones cover less than 4.5% of the sample. This specimen was CD4+ or CD8+ T cells sorted from blood, taken in a trial of the OX40 agonist ivuxolimab. The origin of the receptors is an adult with an advanced solid tumor such as melanoma, head and neck, liver or kidney cancer.

The rearrangement uses TRBV2 and TRBJ1-2; D unclear. This CDR3 spans 12 amino acids. The V end was cut by 1 base, the J end by 4 bases, with 4 bases between. Germline CDR1 and CDR2: SNHLY and FYNNEI. CDR3 loop: CASSEGTYGYTF. The CDR3 DNA follows: TGTGCCAGCAGTGAAGGGACCTATGGCTACACCTTC.

The chain joins TRBV5-1 to TRBJ1-1, with unresolved D. CDR1 SGHRS and CDR2 YFSETQ come from the germline V gene. Trimming removed 0 bases at V and 10 bases at J, with 13 bases between. The CDR3 has 13 residues. DNA of the CDR3: TGCGCCAGCAGCTTGGACAGTTTCTACGGAGCTTTCTTT. The encoded protein is CASSLDSFYGAFF.

This clone has only a few counts. CDR3 sequence reads: CASGLLGGGDTQYF. The CDR3 DNA follows: TGTGCTAGTGGTTTGTTAGGGGGGGGTGATACGCAGTATTTT. V usage is TRBV12-5 and J usage is TRBJ2-3; D is perhaps TRBD2 (7 bases). V was shortened by 2 bases and J by 6 bases, with 12 bases between the two germline ends. This CDR3 spans 14 amino acids. Germline assignment: CDR1 LGHNT and CDR2 FRNRAP.

CDR3 sequence: CAIRGDLGADTSTDTQYF. CDR3 coding DNA: TGTGCCATCAGGGGGGACTTGGGGGCCGACACTAGCACAGATACGCAGTATTTT. The genes are TRBV10-3 and TRBJ2-3; either TRBD1 or TRBD2 may supply D (6 bases each). Trimming stripped 6 bases from V and 0 bases from J, with 22 bases between. Looked up from germline, CDR1 is ENHRY and CDR2 is SYGVKD. CDR3 length: 18 amino acids.

J is TRBJ1-4 and V is TRBV4-3; D not resolved. Per the germline V gene, CDR1 is LGHNA and CDR2 is YSLEER. Trimming took 0 bases from V and 8 from J, leaving 16 bases between them. This CDR3 is 16 amino acids long. The CDR3 DNA reads as TGCGCCAGCAGCCAAGATGGGCCCAATAGAGTAGAAAAACTGTTTTTT. It codes for CASSQDGPNRVEKLFF.

The chain uses TRBV30 and TRBJ1-4, with TRBD1 matching over 8 bases. CDR3 size: 14 residues. V trimming: 3 bases; J trimming: 8 bases; junction bases outside the gene matches: 8. The germline V gene encodes CDR1 GTSNPN and CDR2 SVGIG (reference sequence). The CDR3 here is CAWSGQGGWEKLFF. The CDR3 coding sequence is TGTGCCTGGAGCGGACAGGGCGGGTGGGAAAAACTGTTTTTT.

The V call is TRBV6-5, the J call TRBJ1-2; 8 nucleotides line up with TRBD1. CDR1 is MNHEY and CDR2 is SVGAGI in the germline V gene. The CDR3 totals 11 residues. V trimming: 6 bases; J trimming: 7 bases; junction bases outside the gene matches: 1. As DNA, the CDR3 is TGTGCCAGCAGAGACAGGGGTGGCTACACCTTC. Its protein is CASRDRGGYTF.

This clone was recorded once. The CDR3 here is CASSWEVAYEQYF. The CDR3 DNA follows: TGCGCCAGCAGCTGGGAGGTAGCCTACGAGCAGTACTTC. This rearrangement joins TRBV5-1 to TRBJ2-7, with D possibly being TRBD2 (6 bases). V was clipped by 3 bases and J by 2 bases, with 9 bases between them. Per germline, CDR1 SGHRS and CDR2 YFSETQ. CDR3 length: 13 amino acids.

J is TRBJ1-1 and V is TRBV6-1; D gene ambiguous. The CDR3 is 14 residues long. Germline lookup yields CDR1 MNHNS and CDR2 SASEGT. V was shortened by 5 bases and J by 6 bases, with 16 bases between the two germline ends. CDR3 sequence: CASSLELDRAEAFF. The CDR3 DNA follows: TGTGCCAGCAGTCTTGAACTGGACCGAGCTGAAGCTTTCTTT.

The J gene is TRBJ2-3, the V gene TRBV7-3; 7 positions match TRBD2. Germline V gene data show CDR1 as SGHTA and CDR2 as FQGTGA. V lost 3 bases, J lost 0 bases, and 0 bases stayed unmatched. The CDR3 is 14 residues long. This chain's CDR3 is CASSFSGSTDTQYF. The DNA of the CDR3 is TGTGCCAGCAGCTTTAGCGGGAGCACAGATACGCAGTATTTT.

The chain is built from TRBV10-2 and TRBJ2-1; the D gene could be TRBD1 or TRBD2 (6 bases each). Germline lookup yields CDR1 WSHSY and CDR2 SAAADI. The V end lost 7 bases, the J end lost 0 bases, and 16 bases lay between the germline ends. The CDR3 runs to 16 residues. CDR3 in DNA: TGCGCCAGCACCTCGCGAGGGGGAGGCTCCTACAATGAGCAGTTCTTC. Protein product: CASTSRGGGSYNEQFF.

The chain has TRBV5-5 and TRBJ1-2; D remains ambiguous. V dropped 2 bases and J dropped 7 bases, with 9 bases sitting between them. The V gene's germline CDR1 is SGHKS and CDR2 YYEKEE (reference sequence). The CDR3 consists of 12 residues. The CDR3 loop reads CASSFAAGGYTF. CDR3 nucleotides: TGTGCCAGCAGCTTCGCGGCAGGTGGCTACACCTTC.

The chain recombines TRBV25-1 with TRBJ1-3; a possible D gene is TRBD1 (5 bases). Per the germline V gene, CDR1 is MGHDK and CDR2 is SYGVNS. This CDR3 spans 18 amino acids. The germline V and J ends were trimmed by 4 bases and 3 bases, with 22 bases remaining between them. CDR3 nucleotide sequence: TGTGCCAGCAGTGGATCCCTCTCAGGGTGGGGAGATGGAAACACCATATATTTT. As protein: CASSGSLSGWGDGNTIYF. Full variable domain (remainder filled in from reference TRBV25-1 and TRBJ1-3): EADIYQTPRYLVIGTGKKITLECSQTMGHDKMYWYQQDPGMELHLIHYSYGVNSTEKGDLSSESTVSRIRTEHFPLTLESARPSHTSQYLCASSGSLSGWGDGNTIYFGEGSWLTVV.

V is TRBV6-6 and J is TRBJ1-2, with D tentatively TRBD1 (5 bases). The CDR3 extends over 14 amino acids. The V and J ends lost 3 bases and 1 base respectively, with 9 bases between them. Germline V gene sequence: CDR1 MNHNY, CDR2 SVGAGI (reference sequence). The DNA of the CDR3 is TGTGCCAGCAGTTATGAGGGGATTAACTATGGCTACACCTTC. Its protein is CASSYEGINYGYTF.

The chain links TRBV18 to TRBJ2-7; 7 bases align to TRBD1. Trimming at V came to 5 bases and at J to 7 bases, leaving 14 bases not matched to a gene. Per the germline V gene, CDR1 is KGHSH and CDR2 is LQKENI. The CDR3 is 15 amino acids. The CDR3 sequence is CASSDRATSTGEQYF. CDR3 bases: TGTGCCAGCTCAGACAGGGCGACGTCGACGGGGGAGCAGTACTTC.

The V call is TRBV7-2, the J call TRBJ1-5; D not resolved. The CDR3 spans 15 residues. V was clipped by 0 bases and J by 3 bases, with 9 bases between them. Germline V gene lookup returns CDR1 SGHTA and CDR2 FQGNSA. This chain's CDR3 is CASSLAQQFNQPQHF. The CDR3 nucleotides are TGTGCCAGCAGCTTAGCCCAGCAGTTCAATCAGCCCCAGCATTTT.

This clone turned up a few times. The rearrangement joins TRBV29-1 to TRBJ2-7; TRBD1 might be the D (6 bases). V dropped 8 bases and J dropped 2 bases, with 19 bases sitting between them. CDR3 length equals 14 residues. The V gene's germline CDR1 is SQVTM and CDR2 ANQGSEA. Here the CDR3 DNA reads TGCAGCCCTGAAGGGGACATCTTAACCTACGAGCAGTACTTC. Translated, it gives CSPEGDILTYEQYF.

The J gene is TRBJ2-5, the V gene TRBV19, with D perhaps matching TRBD2 (7 bases). This CDR3 spans 15 amino acids. The V end lost 5 bases, the J end lost 5 bases, and 18 bases lay between the germline ends. The V gene's germline CDR1 is LNHDA and CDR2 SQIVND (reference sequence). The CDR3 bases are TGTGCCAGTAGTTCAAAGGCGGGGGCCCGGGAGACCCAGTACTTC. Encoded protein: CASSSKAGARETQYF.

This clone was seen a handful of times. The V gene is TRBV5-1, the J gene TRBJ2-2; 8 nucleotides agree with TRBD1. CDR3 length: 16 residues. V gave up 5 bases and J gave up 3 bases; unmatched junction bases: 9. Per the germline V gene, CDR1 is SGHRS and CDR2 is YFSETQ. This CDR3 reads CASRPGQGWDTGELFF. Written as DNA, the CDR3 is TGCGCCAGCAGACCCGGACAGGGTTGGGACACCGGGGAGCTGTTTTTT.

In this sample, this clone turned up a few times. This chain connects TRBV5-1 to TRBJ1-1, with a possible D match to TRBD1 (6 bases). The CDR3 runs to 15 residues. Trimming cost V 3 bases and J 6 bases, with 18 bases left between them. Germline CDR1 and CDR2: SGHRS and YFSETQ. CDR3 amino acids: CASSSNPTGSAEAFF. The DNA for the CDR3 is TGCGCCAGCAGCTCGAACCCTACAGGGTCGGCTGAAGCTTTCTTT.

The J gene is TRBJ1-2, the V gene TRBV28, with a possible D match to TRBD1 (6 bases). Germline V gene lookup returns CDR1 MDHEN and CDR2 SYDVKM. V was cut by 4 bases and J by 8 bases, with 11 bases left in between. There are 12 residues in the CDR3. In DNA, the CDR3 is TGTGCCAGCAGTTCAGGGGTTGGCGGCTACACCTTC. As protein: CASSSGVGGYTF.

V gene TRBV5-8 combines with J gene TRBJ2-7; D unclear. V lost 4 bases to trimming and J lost 0 bases, with 11 bases between them. Per germline, CDR1 SGHTS and CDR2 YDEGEE. This CDR3 region has 14 residues. For the CDR3, the DNA is TGTGCCAGCAGCGCGACCCAGAGCTCCTACGAGCAGTACTTC. Amino acids: CASSATQSSYEQYF.

V gene TRBV6-6 combines with J gene TRBJ1-6; unclear D gene. V dropped 2 bases and J dropped 2 bases, with 7 bases sitting between them. Germline CDR1 and CDR2: MNHNY and SVGAGI (reference sequence). The CDR3 sequence is 15 residues long. CDR3 in amino acids: CASSYGEPYNSPLHF. CDR3 bases: TGTGCCAGCAGTTACGGGGAACCCTATAATTCACCCCTCCACTTT.

This clone came up once. V is TRBV7-2 and J is TRBJ2-5, with D unresolved. Trimming pared 4 bases from V and 1 base from J, leaving 13 bases between. From germline, CDR1 is SGHTA and CDR2 FQGNSA. This CDR3 spans 15 amino acids. This CDR3 is CASSSPQRRQETQYF. The CDR3 DNA reads as TGTGCCAGCAGCTCCCCCCAGCGACGCCAAGAGACCCAGTACTTC. The full variable domain, rest sourced from reference TRBV7-2 and TRBJ2-5, is GAGVSQSPSNKVTEKGKDVELRCDPISGHTALYWYRQSLGQGLEFLIYFQGNSAPDKSGLPSDRFSAERTGGSVSTLTIQRTQQEDSAVYLCASSSPQRRQETQYFGPGTRLLVL.

The chain joins TRBV28 to TRBJ2-1; 8 nucleotides agree with TRBD2. Germline V gives CDR1 MDHEN, CDR2 SYDVKM. The CDR3 length is 17 residues. V gave up 3 bases and J gave up 1 base; unmatched junction bases: 8. CDR3: CASSLSWAGGSYNEQFF. The CDR3, as DNA: TGTGCCAGCAGTTTGTCGTGGGCGGGAGGATCCTACAATGAGCAGTTCTTC.

The chain is built from TRBV18 and TRBJ2-3, with D unclear. Looked up from germline, CDR1 is KGHSH and CDR2 is LQKENI. The CDR3 has 13 amino acids. Between the trimmed V and J ends, which lost 6 bases and 2 bases, there was a span of 9 bases. CDR3 residues: CASSPPNTDTQYF. The CDR3 bases are TGTGCCAGCTCTCCGCCTAACACAGATACGCAGTATTTT.

This clone was picked up a small number of times. This chain joins TRBV25-1 and TRBJ2-7; 8 positions agree with TRBD1. The CDR3 length is 16 residues. The V and J ends lost 3 bases and 0 bases, in that order; junction bases with no gene match: 7. The germline V gene encodes CDR1 MGHDK and CDR2 SYGVNS. The CDR3 loop is CASSEFQGANSYEQYF. Written as DNA, the CDR3 is TGTGCCAGCAGTGAGTTCCAGGGGGCGAACTCCTACGAGCAGTACTTC.

The rearrangement links TRBV7-8 to TRBJ2-1; the D gene is possibly TRBD2 (7 bases). The CDR3 loop spans 21 amino acids. Germline V gives CDR1 SGHVS, CDR2 FQNEAQ. Trimming took 2 bases from V and 0 from J, leaving 26 bases between them. The CDR3 sequence is CASSLFGRGSLAASSYNEQFF. The CDR3 region has the DNA TGTGCCAGCAGCTTATTTGGCAGGGGAAGTCTAGCGGCCAGCTCCTACAATGAGCAGTTCTTC.

This clone was seen only a few times. The chain joins TRBV19 to TRBJ1-5; D may be TRBD1 (6 bases). Trimming removed 5 bases from V and 4 bases from J, with 9 bases in between. Looked up from germline, CDR1 is LNHDA and CDR2 is SQIVND (reference sequence). The CDR3 extends over 13 amino acids. The CDR3 here is CASSPQGNQPQHF. The DNA of the CDR3 is TGTGCCAGTAGTCCTCAGGGGAATCAGCCCCAGCATTTT.

The rearrangement joins TRBV7-2 to TRBJ2-3, with TRBD1 identical over 8 bases. With 5 bases clipped from V and 0 bases from J, the junction kept 10 bases outside the gene matches. Germline CDR1 reads SGHTA; CDR2 reads FQGNSA. This CDR3 has 17 residues. The CDR3 sequence is CASSQAGTGLSTDTQYF. As DNA, the CDR3 is TGTGCCAGCAGCCAGGCAGGGACAGGACTTAGCACAGATACGCAGTATTTT.

The rearrangement links TRBV7-3 to TRBJ2-1, with D possibly TRBD2 on 6 matching bases. Germline V gene sequence: CDR1 SGHTA, CDR2 FQGTGA. Trimming took off 5 bases at V and 0 bases at J, with 14 bases between the two ends. This CDR3 has 16 amino acids. The CDR3 sequence: CASSLRVGGSYNEQFF. As DNA, the CDR3 is TGTGCCAGCAGCCTCCGGGTCGGGGGCTCCTACAATGAGCAGTTCTTC.

CDR3 sequence (DNA): TGCGCCAGCAGTGATGTGGGGGCCAAAAACATTCAGTACTTC. It specifies CASSDVGAKNIQYF. The V call is TRBV5-1, the J call TRBJ2-4; D gene uncertain. Between the trimmed V and J ends, which lost 5 bases and 1 base, there was a span of 10 bases. In germline, CDR1 is SGHRS, CDR2 YFSETQ. This CDR3 has 14 residues. Combining the CDR3 with reference TRBV5-1 and TRBJ2-4 gives the whole variable domain KAGVTQTPRYLIKTRGQQVTLSCSPISGHRSVSWYQQTPGQGLQFLFEYFSETQRNKGNFPGRFSGRQFSNSRSEMNVSTLELGDSALYLCASSDVGAKNIQYFGAGTRLSVL.